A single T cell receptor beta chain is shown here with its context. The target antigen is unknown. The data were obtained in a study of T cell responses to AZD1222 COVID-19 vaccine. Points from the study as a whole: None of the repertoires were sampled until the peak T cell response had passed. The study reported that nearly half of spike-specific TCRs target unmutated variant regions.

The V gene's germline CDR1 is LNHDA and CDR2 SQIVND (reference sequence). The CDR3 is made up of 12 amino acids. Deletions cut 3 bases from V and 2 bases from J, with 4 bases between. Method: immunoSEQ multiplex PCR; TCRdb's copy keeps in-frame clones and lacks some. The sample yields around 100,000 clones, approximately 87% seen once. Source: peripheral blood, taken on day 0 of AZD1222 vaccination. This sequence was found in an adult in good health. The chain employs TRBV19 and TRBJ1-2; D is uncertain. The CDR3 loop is CASSIRNYGYTF. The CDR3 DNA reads TGTGCCAGTAGTATCAGAAACTATGGCTACACCTTC.